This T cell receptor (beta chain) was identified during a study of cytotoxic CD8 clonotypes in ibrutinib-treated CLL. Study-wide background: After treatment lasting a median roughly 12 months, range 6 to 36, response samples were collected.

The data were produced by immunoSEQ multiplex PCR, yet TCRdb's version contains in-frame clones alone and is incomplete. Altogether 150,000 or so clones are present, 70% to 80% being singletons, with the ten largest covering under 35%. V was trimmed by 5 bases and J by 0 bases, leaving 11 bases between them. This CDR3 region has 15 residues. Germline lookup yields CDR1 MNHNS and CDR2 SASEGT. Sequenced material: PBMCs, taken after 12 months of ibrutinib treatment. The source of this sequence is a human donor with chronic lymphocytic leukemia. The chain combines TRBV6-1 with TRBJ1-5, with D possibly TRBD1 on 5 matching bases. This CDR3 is CASSRDGDSNQPQHF. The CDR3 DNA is TGTGCCAGCAGTAGGGACGGAGATAGCAATCAGCCCCAGCATTTT.